This is a list of T cell receptor beta chains from one sample in a study of T cell changes during pregnancy in multiple sclerosis. Profiling relied on immunoSEQ multiplex PCR, and the TCRdb table lists in-frame clones only, not all of them. This table has 53,000 or so clones, roughly 94% appearing once. The sequenced sample was CD4+ T cells from peripheral blood mononuclear cells, obtained in the second trimester of pregnancy. Receptors were obtained from a female donor with multiple sclerosis, enrolled in a pregnancy study. CDR3s include the opening cysteine and the closing phenylalanine or tryptophan. A D gene is named only where the DNA matches it firmly. Clone size is stated in some rows and not others, as once, few, many or a class when expanded.

TRBJ2-5,TRBV7-2,NA,TRBD2,TGTGCCAGCAGCCCCCAGCGGGGAGAGACCCAGTACTTC,CASSPQRGETQYF
TRBJ2-7,TRBV6-6,NA,TRBD1,TGTGCCAGCACCTCGACAGGGTACGAGCAGTACTTC,CASTSTGYEQYF
TRBJ2-2,TRBV5-4,once,NA,TGTGCCAGCAGCTTGGGGCTAGTGAAGGGGGAGCTGTTTTTT,CASSLGLVKGELFF
TRBJ2-1,TRBV4-3,NA,NA,TGCGCCAGCAGCCGGGGAGCCGGTTATGAGCAGTTCTTC,CASSRGAGYEQFF
TRBJ2-1,TRBV7-9,NA,NA,TGTGCCAGCAGAACCGGGAGCTCCTACAATGAGCAGTTCTTC,CASRTGSSYNEQFF
TRBJ1-5,TRBV19,once,TRBD1,TGTGCCAGCCAGAGTGACAGGGGAAGAAGAAATCAGCCCCAGCATTTT,CASQSDRGRRNQPQHF
TRBJ2-7,TRBV7-2,NA,TRBD1,TGTGCCAGCAGCTTAGCGCGGGGACAGGGGGCGAGCTCCTACGAGCAGTACTTC,CASSLARGQGASSYEQYF
TRBJ1-1,TRBV6-5,NA,NA,TGTGCCAGCAGTTACCATGGCGGCAGGGGAACGACTGAAGCTTTCTTT,CASSYHGGRGTTEAFF
TRBJ1-3,TRBV15,NA,TRBD1,TGTGCCACCAGCGGGGGACAGTCTGGAAACACCATATATTTT,CATSGGQSGNTIYF
TRBJ2-7,TRBV25-1,NA,TRBD1,TGTGCCAGCAGTGAGGGACAGTACGAGCAGTACTTC,CASSEGQYEQYF
TRBJ2-1,TRBV10-3,NA,TRBD2,TGTGCCACCGGGACTAGCGGGGGCAGTGAGCAGTTCTTC,CATGTSGGSEQFF
TRBJ2-3,TRBV14,NA,TRBD2,TGTGCCAGCAGCTTGACTAGCGGGTACACAGATACGCAGTATTTT,CASSLTSGYTDTQYF
TRBJ2-5,TRBV5-8,NA,NA,TGTGCCAGCAGCTTTGGGTGGACTGGAAAAGAGACCCAGTACTTC,CASSFGWTGKETQYF
TRBJ1-2,TRBV6-4,NA,NA,TGTGCCAGCAGTGACCCCCCGGGTTGGAACTATGGCTACACCTTC,CASSDPPGWNYGYTF
TRBJ2-1,TRBV19,NA,TRBD2,TGTGCCAGTAGTATTGGAGGAACTAGCGGGATGGAGCAGTTCTTC,CASSIGGTSGMEQFF
TRBJ1-4,TRBV7-9,NA,TRBD1,TGTGCCAGGTCGGACAGGGGCGGTGAAAAACTGTTTTTT,CARSDRGGEKLFF
TRBJ1-5,TRBV30,NA,TRBD1,TGTGCCTGGAGTGTACGCAGGACAGGGGATCAGCCCCAGCATTTT,CAWSVRRTGDQPQHF
TRBJ2-7,TRBV6-6,NA,TRBD1,TGTGCCAGCAGTTATTCGGACAGGATTCTTACCTACGAGCAGTACTTC,CASSYSDRILTYEQYF
TRBJ2-1,TRBV7-9,NA,TRBD2,TGTGCCAGCGGGGGGGATGAGCAGTTCTTC,CASGGDEQFF